This entry lists 2 T cell receptor beta chains sequenced from one sample in a study of cytomegalovirus exposure and HLA in healthy donors. Researchers ran the PCR with 60 Vbeta and 13 Jbeta primers. This table comes from immunoSEQ multiplex PCR, and its TCRdb copy is limited to in-frame clones, with some not included. Of 65,000 to 75,000 clones listed, 68% are singletons. Sequenced sample: PBMCs. Source of these receptors: a man aged 35-49 years in good health and CMV-seropositive.

This chain joins TRBV7-9 and TRBJ2-1; the D gene is possibly TRBD2 (6 bases). V lost 8 bases, J lost 9 bases, and 11 bases lay in between. From germline, CDR1 is SEHNR and CDR2 FQNEAQ (reference sequence). The CDR3 extends over 11 amino acids. CDR3 DNA sequence: TGTGCCAGCGCGGGGCGGTCTGAGCAGTTCTTC. Protein: CASAGRSEQFF.

This sequence joins TRBV4-2 and TRBJ2-2; 7 nucleotides line up with TRBD2. The V gene's germline CDR1 is LGHNA and CDR2 YNFKEQ. The CDR3 sequence is 15 residues long. J gave up 6 bases and V 5 bases, and 9 bases lay outside the gene matches. The CDR3 here is CASSSRTRSAGELFF. The CDR3 nucleotides read TGTGCCAGCAGCTCAAGGACTAGATCTGCCGGGGAGCTGTTTTTT.